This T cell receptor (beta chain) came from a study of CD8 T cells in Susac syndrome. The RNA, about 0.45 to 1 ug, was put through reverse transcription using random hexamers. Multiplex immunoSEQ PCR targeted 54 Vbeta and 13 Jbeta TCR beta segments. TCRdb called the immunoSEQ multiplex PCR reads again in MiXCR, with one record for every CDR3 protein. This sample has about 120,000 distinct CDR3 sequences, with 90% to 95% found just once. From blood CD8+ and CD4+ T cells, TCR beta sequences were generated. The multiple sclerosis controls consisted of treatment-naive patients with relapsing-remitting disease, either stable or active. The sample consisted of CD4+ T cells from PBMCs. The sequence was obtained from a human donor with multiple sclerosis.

CDR3: CASSLAFDRSYEQYF. In nucleotides, the CDR3 is TGCGCCAGCAGCTTGGCATTTGACAGGTCCTACGAGCAGTACTTC. V and J are TRBV5-1 and TRBJ2-7; TRBD1 is a possible D gene (6 bases). Looked up from germline, CDR1 is SGHRS and CDR2 is YFSETQ. CDR3 length: 15 amino acids. Trimming left V 0 bases short and J 1 base short, with 11 bases between.